These 17 T cell receptor beta chains share one sample of origin, sequenced in a study of T cells after yellow fever vaccination. From the 5' RACE reads, TCRdb called clonotypes with MiXCR, one entry per CDR3 protein. Among about 340,000 distinct CDR3 sequences listed, roughly 4% were seen once. This specimen was PBMCs, taken 5 days after the yellow fever booster vaccination. All receptors derive from a man aged 18 to 30 who received the YFV17D yellow fever vaccine.

This clonotype was recorded a few times. The chain combines TRBV12-3 or TRBV12-4 with TRBJ2-3; a weak D match, TRBD1 (5 bases). V gave up 7 bases and J gave up 2 bases, with 7 bases separating them. The CDR3 spans 12 residues. The CDR3: CASTRDTDTQYF. The CDR3 DNA sequence: TGTGCCAGCACCAGGGACACAGATACGCAGTATTTT.

This clonotype was observed a handful of times. This chain joins TRBV15 and TRBJ2-3; D not resolved. This CDR3 region has 15 residues. From germline, CDR1 is LNHNV and CDR2 YYDKDF (reference sequence). V gave up 1 base and J gave up 2 bases, with 10 bases separating them. The CDR3 DNA reads as TGTGCCACCAGCAGAGGTATGCAGGACACAGATACGCAGTATTTT. This codes for CATSRGMQDTDTQYF. Based on the CDR3 plus reference TRBV15 and TRBJ2-3, the full variable domain is DAMVIQNPRYQVTQFGKPVTLSCSQTLNHNVMYWYQQKSSQAPKLLFHYYDKDFNNEADTPDNFQSRRPNTSFCFLDIRSPGLGDTAMYLCATSRGMQDTDTQYFGPGTRLTVL.

This clonotype was observed a handful of times. J is TRBJ2-3 and V is TRBV24-1; D may be TRBD1 (5 bases). Germline values: CDR1 KGHDR, CDR2 SFDVKD. V was shortened by 3 bases and J by 0 bases, with 9 bases between the two germline ends. The CDR3 covers 15 residues. The CDR3 DNA follows: TGTGCCACCAGTGATGGGGCGGTTAGCACAGATACGCAGTATTTT. Translated, it gives CATSDGAVSTDTQYF.

The J gene is TRBJ1-6, the V gene TRBV4-1; TRBD1 agrees at 9 bases. CDR1 and CDR2 (germline): MGHRA, YSYEKL. The CDR3 length is 14 residues. Losses at the gene ends were 6 bases for V and 4 bases for J; bases not matched to a gene: 1. The CDR3, as DNA: TGCGCCAGCAGACAGGGGGCTTATAATTCACCCCTCCACTTT. Residues: CASRQGAYNSPLHF.

This clonotype has a handful of counts. V usage is TRBV2 and J usage is TRBJ2-3; D call uncertain. V gave up 4 bases and J gave up 5 bases, with 10 bases separating them. This CDR3 contains 13 residues. Germline values: CDR1 SNHLY, CDR2 FYNNEI. The CDR3 DNA reads as TGTGCCAGCAGTGGGCTTGAAGGAGATACGCAGTATTTT. Translating it yields CASSGLEGDTQYF.

The chain is built from TRBV7-9 and TRBJ2-5; 7 bases are shared with TRBD2. V lost 2 bases, J lost 3 bases, and 6 bases stayed unmatched. CDR3 size: 15 residues. Per germline, CDR1 SEHNR and CDR2 FQNEAQ (reference sequence). The CDR3 loop reads CASSLIPSGEETQYF. CDR3 nucleotide sequence: TGTGCCAGCAGCTTAATCCCTAGCGGAGAAGAGACCCAGTACTTC.

This clonotype was seen a handful of times. The chain couples TRBV4-1 to TRBJ2-7; D remains ambiguous. Germline-derived CDR1 and CDR2 are MGHRA and YSYEKL. Trimming removed 4 bases at V and 4 bases at J, with 17 bases between. CDR3 length: 15 amino acids. This CDR3 is CASSPGRSSWYEQYF. In DNA form, the CDR3 reads TGCGCCAGCAGCCCCGGCCGGTCTTCGTGGTACGAGCAGTACTTC.

CDR3 in DNA: TGCGCCAGCAGTCGCAGGGGGCTAGATACGCAGTATTTT. This gives the protein CASSRRGLDTQYF. The chain couples TRBV23-1 to TRBJ2-3; 8 bases are shared with TRBD1. TRBV23-1 is noted as an ORF with a role that remains uncertain. This CDR3 has 13 amino acids. The ends lost 4 bases at V and 5 bases at J; junction bases unmatched: 2.

This clonotype was counted between two and nine times. V and J are TRBV9 and TRBJ2-1; D not resolved. This CDR3 is 16 amino acids long. Trimming took 0 bases from V and 5 from J, leaving 15 bases between them. CDR1 is SGDLS, CDR2 YYNGEE, per germline. The DNA for the CDR3 is TGTGCCAGCAGCGTAGGGCCCGGTGGATGGAACAATGAGCAGTTCTTC. This sequence encodes CASSVGPGGWNNEQFF.

The gene calls are TRBV5-1 and TRBJ2-3; D unclear. V lost 0 bases and J 8 bases, leaving 16 bases between the germline ends. The CDR3 has 15 residues. Germline V gene sequence: CDR1 SGHRS, CDR2 YFSETQ. The CDR3 loop is CASSLEVVGSGTQYF. The CDR3 bases are TGCGCCAGCAGCTTGGAAGTGGTTGGCTCGGGTACGCAGTATTTT.

This clonotype was found a few times. V usage is TRBV9 and J usage is TRBJ1-2; unclear D gene. Germline CDR1 reads SGDLS; CDR2 reads YYNGEE. V was shortened by 0 bases and J by 6 bases, with 15 bases between the two germline ends. The CDR3 has 15 amino acids. The CDR3 loop reads CASSVAEAGWNGYTF. CDR3 DNA sequence: TGTGCCAGCAGCGTAGCAGAAGCAGGCTGGAATGGCTACACCTTC. The variable domain in full, completed from reference TRBV9 and TRBJ1-2, reads DSGVTQTPKHLITATGQRVTLRCSPRSGDLSVYWYQQSLDQGLQFLIQYYNGEERAKGNILERFSAQQFPDLHSELNLSSLELGDSALYFCASSVAEAGWNGYTFGSGTRLTVV.

The chain combines TRBV4-2 with TRBJ2-1; possible D gene TRBD1, 5 bases. The germline V and J ends were trimmed by 4 bases and 4 bases, with 14 bases remaining between them. This CDR3 contains 15 residues. Germline-derived CDR1 and CDR2 are LGHNA and YNFKEQ. The CDR3 nucleotides read TGTGCCAGCAGCCCAGCTGGGGCAAGTTACAATGAGCAGTTCTTC. Its protein is CASSPAGASYNEQFF.

This clonotype was counted a few times. The J gene is TRBJ1-1, the V gene TRBV24-1; D perhaps matches TRBD1 (5 bases). The V gene lost 7 bases and the J gene lost 6 bases, with 14 bases spanning the gap. The CDR3 is 13 residues long. Germline V lookup: CDR1 KGHDR, CDR2 SFDVKD. The CDR3 loop reads CATRSRVGAEAFF. The CDR3 DNA reads as TGTGCCACCAGGTCGCGGGTAGGGGCTGAAGCTTTCTTT.

This clonotype occurred a few times. The V gene is TRBV29-1, the J gene TRBJ2-1; D uncertain. Germline V CDR1 and CDR2: SQVTM, ANQGSEA. This CDR3 has 12 amino acids. Trimming pared 0 bases from V and 8 bases from J, leaving 8 bases between. DNA for the CDR3: TGCAGCGTTGAAGATCTCTCCGATGAGCAGTTCTTC. It encodes CSVEDLSDEQFF.

This clonotype came up a few times. The rearrangement uses TRBV5-6 and TRBJ1-1, with no clear D. Germline CDR1 is SGHDT and CDR2 is YYEEEE. V lost 0 bases to trimming and J lost 4 bases, with 10 bases between them. The CDR3 is 14 residues long. CDR3 residues: CASSLGGTGTEAFF. In DNA form, the CDR3 reads TGTGCCAGCAGCTTGGGCGGCACCGGCACTGAAGCTTTCTTT.

The CDR3 spells CASSQDRRGSSYNEQFF. The CDR3 bases are TGCGCCAGCAGCCAAGATAGGCGGGGGAGCTCCTACAATGAGCAGTTCTTC. This chain uses TRBV4-1 with TRBJ2-1; 7 nucleotides align to TRBD2. CDR3 length: 17 amino acids. Germline CDR1 MGHRA, CDR2 YSYEKL. V lost 0 bases to trimming and J lost 0 bases; unmatched junction nucleotides: 5.

CDR3 region: CASSAAGTGFSGANVLTF. The DNA of the CDR3 is TGTGCCAGCAGCGCAGCCGGGACAGGGTTCTCTGGGGCCAACGTCCTGACTTTC. The V call is TRBV9, the J call TRBJ2-6; 9 nucleotides agree with TRBD1. There are 18 residues in the CDR3. Germline V gene sequence: CDR1 SGDLS, CDR2 YYNGEE. V gave up 3 bases and J gave up 0 bases; unmatched junction bases: 7.